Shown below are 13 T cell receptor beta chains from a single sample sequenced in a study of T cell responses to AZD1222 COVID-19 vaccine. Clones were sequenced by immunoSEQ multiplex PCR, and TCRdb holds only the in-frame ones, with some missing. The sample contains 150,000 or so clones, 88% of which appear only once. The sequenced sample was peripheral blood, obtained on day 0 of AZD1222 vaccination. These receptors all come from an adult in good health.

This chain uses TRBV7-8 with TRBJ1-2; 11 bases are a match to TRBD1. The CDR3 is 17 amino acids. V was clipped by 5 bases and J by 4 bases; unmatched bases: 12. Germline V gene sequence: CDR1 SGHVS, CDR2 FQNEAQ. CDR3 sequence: CASSTGQGAQVVYGYTF. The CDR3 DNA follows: TGTGCCAGCAGCACCGGACAGGGGGCTCAAGTGGTCTATGGCTACACCTTC.

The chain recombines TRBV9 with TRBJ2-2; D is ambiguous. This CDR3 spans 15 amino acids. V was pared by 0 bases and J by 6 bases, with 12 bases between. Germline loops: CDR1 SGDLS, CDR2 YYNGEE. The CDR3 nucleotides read TGTGCCAGCAGCGTAGGCCCAGGATGGCCCGGGGAGCTGTTTTTT. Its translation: CASSVGPGWPGELFF.

CDR3 bases: TGTGCCAGCAGCCTAGCGGGGGGGCCTTTGAATGAGCAGTTCTTC. Translating it yields CASSLAGGPLNEQFF. The genes are TRBV9 and TRBJ2-1; 12 bases fit TRBD2. The length of the CDR3 is 15 residues. Germline CDR1 reads SGDLS; CDR2 reads YYNGEE. Unmatched junction bases numbered 6, after V lost 4 bases and J lost 7 bases.

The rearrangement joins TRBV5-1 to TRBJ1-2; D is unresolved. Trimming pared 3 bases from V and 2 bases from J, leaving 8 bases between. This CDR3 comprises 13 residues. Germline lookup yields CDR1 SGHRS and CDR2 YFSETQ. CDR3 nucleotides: TGCGCCAGCAGCTCCGACGGCAACTATGGCTACACCTTC. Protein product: CASSSDGNYGYTF. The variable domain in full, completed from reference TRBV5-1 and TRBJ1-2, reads KAGVTQTPRYLIKTRGQQVTLSCSPISGHRSVSWYQQTPGQGLQFLFEYFSETQRNKGNFPGRFSGRQFSNSRSEMNVSTLELGDSALYLCASSSDGNYGYTFGSGTRLTVV.

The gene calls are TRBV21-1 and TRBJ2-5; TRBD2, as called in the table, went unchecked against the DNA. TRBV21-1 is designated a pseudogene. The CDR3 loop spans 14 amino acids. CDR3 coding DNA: TGTGCCAGCAGCGGCGGGCGGGACCATGAGACCCAGTACTTC. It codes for CASSGGRDHETQYF.

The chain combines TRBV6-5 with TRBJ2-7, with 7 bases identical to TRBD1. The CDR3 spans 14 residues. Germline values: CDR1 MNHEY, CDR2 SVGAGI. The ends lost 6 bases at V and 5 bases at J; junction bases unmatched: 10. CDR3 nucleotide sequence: TGTGCCAGCAGGTCCGGGACAGCTAATGACGAGCAGTACTTC. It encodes CASRSGTANDEQYF.

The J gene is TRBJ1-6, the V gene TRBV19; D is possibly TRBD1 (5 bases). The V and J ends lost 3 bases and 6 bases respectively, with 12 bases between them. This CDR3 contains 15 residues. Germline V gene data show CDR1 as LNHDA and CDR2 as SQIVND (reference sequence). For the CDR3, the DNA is TGTGCCAGTAGTATCGGGGCCGAAAGTAATTCACCCCTCCACTTT. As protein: CASSIGAESNSPLHF.

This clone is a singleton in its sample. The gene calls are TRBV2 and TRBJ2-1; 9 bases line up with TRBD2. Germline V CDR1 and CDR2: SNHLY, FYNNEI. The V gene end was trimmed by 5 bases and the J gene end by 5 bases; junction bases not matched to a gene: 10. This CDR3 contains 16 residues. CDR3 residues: CASSPPGGGAHNEQFF. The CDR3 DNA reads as TGTGCCAGCAGTCCCCCCGGCGGGGGGGCCCACAATGAGCAGTTCTTC.

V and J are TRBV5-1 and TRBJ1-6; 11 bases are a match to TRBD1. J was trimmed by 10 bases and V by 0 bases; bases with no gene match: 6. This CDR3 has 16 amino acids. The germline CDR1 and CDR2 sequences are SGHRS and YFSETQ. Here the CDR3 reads CASSLGGTGGESPLHF. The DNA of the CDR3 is TGCGCCAGCAGCTTGGGAGGGACAGGGGGGGAATCACCCCTCCACTTT. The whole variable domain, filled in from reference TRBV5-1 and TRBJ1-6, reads KAGVTQTPRYLIKTRGQQVTLSCSPISGHRSVSWYQQTPGQGLQFLFEYFSETQRNKGNFPGRFSGRQFSNSRSEMNVSTLELGDSALYLCASSLGGTGGESPLHFGNGTRLTVT.

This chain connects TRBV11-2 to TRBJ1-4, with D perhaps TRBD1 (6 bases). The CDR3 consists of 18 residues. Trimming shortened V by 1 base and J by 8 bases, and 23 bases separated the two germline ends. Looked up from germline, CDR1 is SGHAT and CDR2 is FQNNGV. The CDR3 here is CASSLVSLTRPGEEKLFF. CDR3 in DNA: TGTGCCAGCAGCTTAGTTTCTTTGACCAGACCAGGGGAGGAAAAACTGTTTTTT. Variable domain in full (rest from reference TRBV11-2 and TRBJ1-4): EAGVAQSPRYKIIEKRQSVAFWCNPISGHATLYWYQQILGQGPKLLIQFQNNGVVDDSQLPKDRFSAERLKGVDSTLKIQPAKLEDSAVYLCASSLVSLTRPGEEKLFFGSGTQLSVL.

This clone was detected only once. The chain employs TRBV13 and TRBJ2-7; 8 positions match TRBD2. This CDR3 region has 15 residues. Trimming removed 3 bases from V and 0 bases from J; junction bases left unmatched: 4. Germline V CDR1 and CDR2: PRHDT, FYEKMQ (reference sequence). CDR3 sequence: CASSFPSGSSYEQYF. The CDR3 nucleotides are TGTGCCAGCAGCTTCCCGAGCGGGAGCTCCTACGAGCAGTACTTC. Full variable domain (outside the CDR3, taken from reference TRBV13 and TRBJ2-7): AAGVIQSPRHLIKEKRETATLKCYPIPRHDTVYWYQQGPGQDPQFLISFYEKMQSDKGSIPDRFSAQQFSDYHSELNMSSLELGDSALYFCASSFPSGSSYEQYFGPGTRLTVT.

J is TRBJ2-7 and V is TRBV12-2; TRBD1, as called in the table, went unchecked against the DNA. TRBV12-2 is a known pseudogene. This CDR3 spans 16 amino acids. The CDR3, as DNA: TGTGCAAGTCGCCCCTGGGACAGCTCCTCTTCTCACGAGCGGTACTTC. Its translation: CASRPWDSSSSHERYF.

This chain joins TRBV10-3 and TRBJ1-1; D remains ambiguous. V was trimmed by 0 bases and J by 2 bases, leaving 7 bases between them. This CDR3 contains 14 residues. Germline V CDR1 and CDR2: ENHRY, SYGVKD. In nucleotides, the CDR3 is TGTGCCATCAGTGAGTCGCACAGCAACACTGAAGCTTTCTTT. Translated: CAISESHSNTEAFF.